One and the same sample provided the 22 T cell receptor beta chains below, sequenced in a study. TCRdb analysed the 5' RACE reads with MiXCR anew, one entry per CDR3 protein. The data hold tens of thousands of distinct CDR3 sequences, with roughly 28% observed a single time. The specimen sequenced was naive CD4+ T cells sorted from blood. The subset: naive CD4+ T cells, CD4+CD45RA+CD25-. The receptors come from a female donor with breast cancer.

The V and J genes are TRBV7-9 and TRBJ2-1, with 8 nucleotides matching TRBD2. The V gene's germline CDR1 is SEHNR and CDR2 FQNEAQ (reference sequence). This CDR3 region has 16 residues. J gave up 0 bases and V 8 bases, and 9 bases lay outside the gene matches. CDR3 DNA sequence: TGTGCCAGCGTTCTCTGGCTAGCGGGCTCCTACAATGAGCAGTTCTTC. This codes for CASVLWLAGSYNEQFF.

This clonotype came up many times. The CDR3 protein is CASSLTGGAFGQPQHF. The DNA of the CDR3 is TGTGCCAGCAGTTTAACAGGGGGGGCCTTCGGTCAGCCCCAGCATTTT. This chain connects TRBV6-2 or TRBV6-3 to TRBJ1-5, with 8 bases aligning to TRBD1. V gave up 4 bases and J gave up 6 bases; unmatched junction bases: 11. The CDR3 has 16 residues. Germline V gives CDR1 MNHEY, CDR2 SVGEGT.

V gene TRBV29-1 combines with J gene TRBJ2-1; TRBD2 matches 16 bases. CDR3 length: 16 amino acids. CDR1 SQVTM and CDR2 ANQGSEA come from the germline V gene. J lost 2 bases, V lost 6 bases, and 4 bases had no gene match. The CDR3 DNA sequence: TGCAGCGTCGTGGGACTAGCGGGAGGGACCTACAATGAGCAGTTCTTC. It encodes CSVVGLAGGTYNEQFF.

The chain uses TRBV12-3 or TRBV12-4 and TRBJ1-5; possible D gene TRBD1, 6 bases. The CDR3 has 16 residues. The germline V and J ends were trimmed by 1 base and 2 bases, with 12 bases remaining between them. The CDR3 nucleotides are TGTGCCAGCAGTTTAGGGGGGGGCCAGGGCAATCAGCCCCAGCATTTT. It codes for CASSLGGGQGNQPQHF.

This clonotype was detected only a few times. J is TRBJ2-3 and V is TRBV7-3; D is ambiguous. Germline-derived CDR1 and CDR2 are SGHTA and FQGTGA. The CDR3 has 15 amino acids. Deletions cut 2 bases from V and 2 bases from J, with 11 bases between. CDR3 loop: CASSLLGIVTDTQYF. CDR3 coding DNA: TGTGCCAGCAGCTTACTGGGTATAGTCACAGATACGCAGTATTTT.

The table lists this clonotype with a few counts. CDR3 nucleotides: TGTGCCAGCAGTCCAGGGGGCCTCGCCGGGGAGCTGTTTTTT. Encoded protein: CASSPGGLAGELFF. The J gene is TRBJ2-2, the V gene TRBV28, with 8 bases that match TRBD1. Per the germline V gene, CDR1 is MDHEN and CDR2 is SYDVKM. Germline trimming cut 5 bases from V and 6 bases from J; bases unmatched to any gene: 5. There are 14 residues in the CDR3.

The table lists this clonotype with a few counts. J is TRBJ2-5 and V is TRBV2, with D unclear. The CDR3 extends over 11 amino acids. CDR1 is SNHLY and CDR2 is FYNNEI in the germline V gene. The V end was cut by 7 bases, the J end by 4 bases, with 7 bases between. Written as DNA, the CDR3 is TGTGCCAGCAAGGTGATAGAGACCCAGTACTTC. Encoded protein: CASKVIETQYF. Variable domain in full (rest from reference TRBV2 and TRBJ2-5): EPEVTQTPSHQVTQMGQEVILRCVPISNHLYFYWYRQILGQKVEFLVSFYNNEISEKSEIFDDQFSVERPDGSNFTLKIRSTKLEDSAMYFCASKVIETQYFGPGTRLLVL.

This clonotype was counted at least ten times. This CDR3 reads CASSLGQRYEQYF. The CDR3, as DNA: TGCGCCAGCAGCTTGGGACAGCGCTACGAGCAGTACTTC. The chain is built from TRBV5-1 and TRBJ2-7; tentative D call: TRBD1 (5 bases). The CDR3 covers 13 residues. Germline lookup yields CDR1 SGHRS and CDR2 YFSETQ. V was pared by 0 bases and J by 3 bases, with 7 bases between.

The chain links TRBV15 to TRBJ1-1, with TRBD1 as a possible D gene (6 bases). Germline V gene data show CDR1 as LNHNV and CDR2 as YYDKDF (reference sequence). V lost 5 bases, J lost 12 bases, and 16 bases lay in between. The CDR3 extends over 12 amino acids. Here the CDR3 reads CATSDIQGTTFF. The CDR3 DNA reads TGTGCCACCAGCGACATACAGGGCACCACTTTCTTT.

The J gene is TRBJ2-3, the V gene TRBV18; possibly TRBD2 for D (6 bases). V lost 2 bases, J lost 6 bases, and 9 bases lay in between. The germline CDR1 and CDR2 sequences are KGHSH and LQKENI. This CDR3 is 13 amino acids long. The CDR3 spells CASSPGGPDTQYF. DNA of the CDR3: TGTGCCAGCTCACCAGGAGGGCCCGATACGCAGTATTTT. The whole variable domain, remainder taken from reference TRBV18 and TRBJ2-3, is NAGVMQNPRHLVRRRGQEARLRCSPMKGHSHVYWYRQLPEEGLKFMVYLQKENIIDESGMPKERFSAEFPKEGPSILRIQQVVRGDSAAYFCASSPGGPDTQYFGPGTRLTVL.

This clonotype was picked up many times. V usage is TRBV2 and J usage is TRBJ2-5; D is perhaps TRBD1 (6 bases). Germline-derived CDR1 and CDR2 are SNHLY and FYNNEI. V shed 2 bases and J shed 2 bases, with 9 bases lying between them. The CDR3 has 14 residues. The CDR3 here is CASSEWTAQETQYF. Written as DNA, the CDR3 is TGTGCCAGCAGTGAATGGACAGCACAAGAGACCCAGTACTTC.

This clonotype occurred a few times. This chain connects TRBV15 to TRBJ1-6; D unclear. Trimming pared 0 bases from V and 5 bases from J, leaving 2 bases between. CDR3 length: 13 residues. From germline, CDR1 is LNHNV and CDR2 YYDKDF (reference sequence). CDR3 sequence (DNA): TGTGCCACCAGCAGAGAAAATAATTCACCCCTCCACTTT. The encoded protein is CATSRENNSPLHF.

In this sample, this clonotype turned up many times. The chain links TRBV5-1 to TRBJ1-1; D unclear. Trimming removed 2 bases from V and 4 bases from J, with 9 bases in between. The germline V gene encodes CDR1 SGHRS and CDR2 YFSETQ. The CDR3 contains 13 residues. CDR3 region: CASSLGFGTEAFF. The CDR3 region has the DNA TGCGCCAGCAGCTTAGGGTTTGGCACTGAAGCTTTCTTT.

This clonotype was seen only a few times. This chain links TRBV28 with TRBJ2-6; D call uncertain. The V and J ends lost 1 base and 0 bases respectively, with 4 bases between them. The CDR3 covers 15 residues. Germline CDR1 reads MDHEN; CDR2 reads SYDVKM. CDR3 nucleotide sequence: TGTGCCAGCAGTTTATACTTCTCTGGGGCCAACGTCCTGACTTTC. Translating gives CASSLYFSGANVLTF.

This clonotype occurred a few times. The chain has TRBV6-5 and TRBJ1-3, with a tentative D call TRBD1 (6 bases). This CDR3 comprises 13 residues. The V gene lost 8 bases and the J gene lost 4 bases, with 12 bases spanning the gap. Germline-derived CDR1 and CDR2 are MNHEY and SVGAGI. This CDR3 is CASGGGHGNTIYF. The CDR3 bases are TGTGCCAGCGGCGGGGGGCACGGAAACACCATATATTTT.

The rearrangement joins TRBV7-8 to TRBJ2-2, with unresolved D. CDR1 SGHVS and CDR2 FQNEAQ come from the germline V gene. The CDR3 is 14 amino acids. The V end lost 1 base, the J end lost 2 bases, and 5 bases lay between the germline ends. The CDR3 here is CASSLETNTGELFF. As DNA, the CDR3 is TGTGCCAGCAGCTTAGAGACTAACACCGGGGAGCTGTTTTTT.

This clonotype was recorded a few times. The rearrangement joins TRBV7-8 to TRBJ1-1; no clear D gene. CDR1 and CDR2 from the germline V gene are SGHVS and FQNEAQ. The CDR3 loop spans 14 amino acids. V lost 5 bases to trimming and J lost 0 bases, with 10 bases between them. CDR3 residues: CASSLRRMNTEAFF. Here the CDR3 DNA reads TGTGCCAGCAGCCTACGTAGAATGAACACTGAAGCTTTCTTT. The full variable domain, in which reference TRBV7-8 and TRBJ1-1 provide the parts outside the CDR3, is GAGVSQSPRYKVAKRGQDVALRCDPISGHVSLFWYQQALGQGPEFLTYFQNEAQLDKSGLPSDRFFAERPEGSVSTLKIQRTQQEDSAVYLCASSLRRMNTEAFFGQGTRLTVV.

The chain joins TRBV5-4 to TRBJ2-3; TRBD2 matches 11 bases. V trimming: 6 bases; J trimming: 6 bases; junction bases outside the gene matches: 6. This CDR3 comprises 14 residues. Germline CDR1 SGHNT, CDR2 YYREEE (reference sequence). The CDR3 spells CASTKLAGDDTQYF. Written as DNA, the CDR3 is TGTGCCAGCACCAAACTAGCGGGAGACGATACGCAGTATTTT.

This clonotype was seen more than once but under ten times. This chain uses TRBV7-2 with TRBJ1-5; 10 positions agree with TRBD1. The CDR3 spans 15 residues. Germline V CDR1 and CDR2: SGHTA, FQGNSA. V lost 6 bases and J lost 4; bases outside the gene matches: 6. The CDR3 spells CASSTGTGANQPQHF. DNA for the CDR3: TGTGCCAGCAGTACCGGGACAGGGGCTAATCAGCCCCAGCATTTT.

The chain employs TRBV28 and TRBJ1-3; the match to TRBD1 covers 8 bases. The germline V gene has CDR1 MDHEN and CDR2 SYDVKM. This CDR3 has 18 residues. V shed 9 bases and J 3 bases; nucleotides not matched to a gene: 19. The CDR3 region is CASYSPFAGGLGGNTIYF. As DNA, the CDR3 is TGTGCCAGTTATAGCCCATTCGCAGGGGGCTTGGGTGGAAACACCATATATTTT.

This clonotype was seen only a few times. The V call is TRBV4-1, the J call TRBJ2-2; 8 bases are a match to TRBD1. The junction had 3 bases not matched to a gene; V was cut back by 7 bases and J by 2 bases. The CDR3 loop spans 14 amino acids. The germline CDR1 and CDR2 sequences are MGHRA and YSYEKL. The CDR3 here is CASNDRGNTGELFF. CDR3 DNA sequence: TGCGCCAGCAACGACAGGGGAAACACCGGGGAGCTGTTTTTT.

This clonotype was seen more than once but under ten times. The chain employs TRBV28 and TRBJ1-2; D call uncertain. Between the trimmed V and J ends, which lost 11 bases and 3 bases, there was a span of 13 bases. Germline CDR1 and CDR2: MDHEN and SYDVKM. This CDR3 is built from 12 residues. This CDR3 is CAGKGPDYGYTF. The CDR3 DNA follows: TGTGCCGGTAAAGGGCCGGACTATGGCTACACCTTC.